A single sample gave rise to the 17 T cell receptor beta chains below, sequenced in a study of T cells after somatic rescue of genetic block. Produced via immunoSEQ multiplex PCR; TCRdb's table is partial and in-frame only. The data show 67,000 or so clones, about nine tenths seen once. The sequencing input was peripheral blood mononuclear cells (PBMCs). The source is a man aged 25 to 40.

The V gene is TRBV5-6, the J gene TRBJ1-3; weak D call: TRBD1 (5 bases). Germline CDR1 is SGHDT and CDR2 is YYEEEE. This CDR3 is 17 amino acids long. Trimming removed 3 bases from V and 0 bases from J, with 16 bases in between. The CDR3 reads CASSSYRTSASGNTIYF. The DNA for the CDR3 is TGTGCCAGCAGCTCCTACAGGACTTCTGCCTCTGGAAACACCATATATTTT. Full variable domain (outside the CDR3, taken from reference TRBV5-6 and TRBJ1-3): DAGVTQSPTHLIKTRGQQVTLRCSPKSGHDTVSWYQQALGQGPQFIFQYYEEEERQRGNFPDRFSGHQFPNYSSELNVNALLLGDSALYLCASSSYRTSASGNTIYFGEGSWLTVV.

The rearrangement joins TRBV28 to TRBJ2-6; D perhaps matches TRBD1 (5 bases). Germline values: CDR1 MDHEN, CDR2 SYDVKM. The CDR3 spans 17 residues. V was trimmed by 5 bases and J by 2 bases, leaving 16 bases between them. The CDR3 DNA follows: TGTGCCAGCAGTCCCGGACCAGGGCGCCCTGGGGCCAACGTCCTGACTTTC. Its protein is CASSPGPGRPGANVLTF.

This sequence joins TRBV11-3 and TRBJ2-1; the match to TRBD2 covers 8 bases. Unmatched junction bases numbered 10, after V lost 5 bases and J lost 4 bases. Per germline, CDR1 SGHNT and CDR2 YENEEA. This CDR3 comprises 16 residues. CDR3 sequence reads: CASSPHGRGEYNEQFF. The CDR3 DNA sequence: TGTGCCAGCAGCCCCCACGGGCGGGGGGAATACAATGAGCAGTTCTTC.

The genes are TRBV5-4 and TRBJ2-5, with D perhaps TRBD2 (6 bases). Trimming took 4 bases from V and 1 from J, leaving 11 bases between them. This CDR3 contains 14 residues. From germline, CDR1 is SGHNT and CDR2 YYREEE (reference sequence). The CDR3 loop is CASSPGEAQETQYF. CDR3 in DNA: TGTGCCAGCAGCCCTGGGGAGGCCCAAGAGACCCAGTACTTC.

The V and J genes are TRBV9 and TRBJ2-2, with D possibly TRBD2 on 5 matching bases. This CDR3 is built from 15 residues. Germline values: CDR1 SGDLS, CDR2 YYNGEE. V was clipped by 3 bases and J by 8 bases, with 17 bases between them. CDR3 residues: CASSALRRFGGELFF. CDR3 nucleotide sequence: TGTGCCAGCAGCGCCCTTCGGAGGTTTGGTGGGGAGCTGTTTTTT.

The CDR3 sequence: CATSTGLAYEQYF. CDR3 DNA: TGTGCCACCAGCACGGGACTAGCCTACGAGCAGTACTTC. V usage is TRBV15 and J usage is TRBJ2-7; 8 nucleotides agree with TRBD2. CDR3 length: 13 residues. The junction had 1 base not matched to a gene; V was cut back by 4 bases and J by 2 bases. CDR1 is LNHNV and CDR2 is YYDKDF in the germline V gene (reference sequence).

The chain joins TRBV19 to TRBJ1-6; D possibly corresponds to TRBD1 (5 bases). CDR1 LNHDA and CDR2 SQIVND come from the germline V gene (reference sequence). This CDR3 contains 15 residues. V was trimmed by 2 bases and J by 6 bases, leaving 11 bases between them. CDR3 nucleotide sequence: TGTGCCAGTAGTATATCGTGGGGCCCTAATTCACCCCTCCACTTT. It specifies CASSISWGPNSPLHF.

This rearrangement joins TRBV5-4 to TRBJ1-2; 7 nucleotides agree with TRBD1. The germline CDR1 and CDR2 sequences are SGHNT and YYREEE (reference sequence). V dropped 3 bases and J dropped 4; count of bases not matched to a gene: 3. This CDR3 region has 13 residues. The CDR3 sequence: CASSSRDSYGYTF. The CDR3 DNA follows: TGTGCCAGCAGCTCCCGGGACAGCTATGGCTACACCTTC.

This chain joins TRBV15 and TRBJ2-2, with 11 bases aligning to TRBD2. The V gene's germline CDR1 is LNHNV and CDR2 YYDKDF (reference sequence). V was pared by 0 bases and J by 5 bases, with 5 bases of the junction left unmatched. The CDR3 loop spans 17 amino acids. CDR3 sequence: CATSRDQASGRTGELFF. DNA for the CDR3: TGTGCCACCAGCAGAGATCAGGCTAGCGGGAGGACCGGGGAGCTGTTTTTT.

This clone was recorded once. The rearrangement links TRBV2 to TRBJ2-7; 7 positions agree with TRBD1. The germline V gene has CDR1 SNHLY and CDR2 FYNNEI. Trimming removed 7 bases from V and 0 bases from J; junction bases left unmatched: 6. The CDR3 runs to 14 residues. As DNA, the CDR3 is TGTGCCAGCACCGAGGACAGGACCTCCTACGAGCAGTACTTC. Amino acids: CASTEDRTSYEQYF.

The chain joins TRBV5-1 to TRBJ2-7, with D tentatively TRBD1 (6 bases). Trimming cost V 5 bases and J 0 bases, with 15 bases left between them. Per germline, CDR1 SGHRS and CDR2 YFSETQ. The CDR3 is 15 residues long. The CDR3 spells CASRPTTGNSYEQYF. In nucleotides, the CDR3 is TGCGCCAGCAGGCCGACCACAGGGAACTCCTACGAGCAGTACTTC.

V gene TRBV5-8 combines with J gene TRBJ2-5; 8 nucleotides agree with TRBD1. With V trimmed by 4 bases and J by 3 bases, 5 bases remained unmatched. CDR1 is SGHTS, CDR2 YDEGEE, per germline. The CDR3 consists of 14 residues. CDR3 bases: TGTGCCAGCAGCCTGTGGACAGGGAAAGAGACCCAGTACTTC. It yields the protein CASSLWTGKETQYF.

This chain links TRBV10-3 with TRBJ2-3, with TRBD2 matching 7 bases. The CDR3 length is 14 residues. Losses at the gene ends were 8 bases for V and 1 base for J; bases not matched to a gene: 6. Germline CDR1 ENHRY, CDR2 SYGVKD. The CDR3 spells CAISSSGGTDTQYF. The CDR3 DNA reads TGTGCCATCTCATCCAGCGGGGGCACAGATACGCAGTATTTT.

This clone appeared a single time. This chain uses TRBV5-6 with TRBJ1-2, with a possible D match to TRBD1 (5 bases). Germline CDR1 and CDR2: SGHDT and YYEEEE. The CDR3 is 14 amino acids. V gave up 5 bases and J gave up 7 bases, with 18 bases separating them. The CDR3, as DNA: TGTGCCAGCAGTTTACCGGGGCCCGTGAGTGGCTACACCTTC. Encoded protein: CASSLPGPVSGYTF.

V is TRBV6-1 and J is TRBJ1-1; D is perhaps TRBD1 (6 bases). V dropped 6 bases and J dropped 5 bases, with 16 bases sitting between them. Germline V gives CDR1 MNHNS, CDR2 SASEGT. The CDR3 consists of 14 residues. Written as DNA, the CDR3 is TGTGCCAGCAGAGACTATACAGGGAGAACTGAAGCTTTCTTT. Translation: CASRDYTGRTEAFF.

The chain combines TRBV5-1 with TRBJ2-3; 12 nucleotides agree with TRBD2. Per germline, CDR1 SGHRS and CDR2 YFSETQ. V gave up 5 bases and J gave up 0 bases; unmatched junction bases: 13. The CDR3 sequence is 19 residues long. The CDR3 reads CASRRGGLAGGSSTDTQYF. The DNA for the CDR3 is TGCGCCAGCAGGAGAGGTGGGCTAGCGGGAGGGTCTAGCACAGATACGCAGTATTTT.

This CDR3 is CASSQEPPLGRYNYGYTF. In nucleotides, the CDR3 is TGCGCCAGCAGCCAAGAACCCCCATTGGGTAGATATAACTATGGCTACACCTTC. This chain links TRBV4-3 with TRBJ1-2, with D uncertain. Trimming took 0 bases from V and 1 from J, leaving 18 bases between them. The CDR3 extends over 18 amino acids. Germline V CDR1 and CDR2: LGHNA, YSLEER.